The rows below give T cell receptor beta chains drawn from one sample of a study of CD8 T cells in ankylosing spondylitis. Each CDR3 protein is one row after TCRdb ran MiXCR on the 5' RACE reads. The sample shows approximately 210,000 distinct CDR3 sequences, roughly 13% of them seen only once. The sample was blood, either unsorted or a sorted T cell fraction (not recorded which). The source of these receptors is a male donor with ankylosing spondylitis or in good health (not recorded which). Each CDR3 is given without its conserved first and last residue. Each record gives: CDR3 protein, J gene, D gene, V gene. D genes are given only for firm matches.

CDR3: SAKREDTDTQY
J: TRBJ2-3
D: TRBD2
V: TRBV20-1

CDR3: ASSLTRLDYEQY
J: TRBJ2-7
D: -
V: TRBV11-2

CDR3: SSREGAMADTQY
J: TRBJ2-3
D: -
V: TRBV29-1

CDR3: ASSLELGRVEQF
J: TRBJ2-1
D: TRBD2
V: TRBV7-8

CDR3: ASRPTGRTSYEQY
J: TRBJ2-7
D: -
V: TRBV2

CDR3: ASSFGAGVGYEQY
J: TRBJ2-7
D: -
V: TRBV7-9

CDR3: SARDIAGGLGEQY
J: TRBJ2-7
D: TRBD2
V: TRBV20-1

CDR3: ASSYFGAGDTQY
J: TRBJ2-3
D: -
V: TRBV6-5

CDR3: ASSESRQLGRETQY
J: TRBJ2-5
D: -
V: TRBV10-1

CDR3: ASSQVTGGTYEQY
J: TRBJ2-7
D: TRBD1
V: TRBV4-1

CDR3: ASSPGTGFQPQH
J: TRBJ1-5
D: TRBD1
V: TRBV27

CDR3: ASSGTVNSNQPQH
J: TRBJ1-5
D: -
V: TRBV2

CDR3: ASSLGGAGNTIY
J: TRBJ1-3
D: -
V: TRBV7-9

CDR3: ASSLVGGQEQF
J: TRBJ2-1
D: -
V: TRBV7-9

CDR3: ASSHNPGRGTDTQY
J: TRBJ2-3
D: -
V: TRBV14

CDR3: ASSFTGPASTDTQY
J: TRBJ2-3
D: -
V: TRBV4-1

CDR3: SVSGTGDFYEQY
J: TRBJ2-7
D: TRBD1
V: TRBV29-1

CDR3: ASSVENSLAGASF
J: TRBJ2-1
D: TRBD2
V: TRBV9

CDR3: ASSGKHPSSSYNEQF
J: TRBJ2-1
D: -
V: TRBV2

CDR3: ASSYGGTVYEQY
J: TRBJ2-7
D: -
V: TRBV6-5

CDR3: SVEQGAVGELF
J: TRBJ2-2
D: TRBD1
V: TRBV29-1

CDR3: SAVRDKNIQY
J: TRBJ2-4
D: -
V: TRBV29-1

CDR3: ASSPGENTEAF
J: TRBJ1-1
D: -
V: TRBV6-1

CDR3: ASSEATLGQEVTQPQH
J: TRBJ1-5
D: TRBD1
V: TRBV6-1

CDR3: ASSSTSGPQDTQY
J: TRBJ2-3
D: TRBD2
V: TRBV19

CDR3: ASNKGAETGELF
J: TRBJ2-2
D: TRBD1
V: TRBV6-2/TRBV6-3

CDR3: ASSLGTSEETQY
J: TRBJ2-5
D: TRBD2
V: TRBV12-3/TRBV12-4

CDR3: ASSLPGQEANYGYT
J: TRBJ1-2
D: TRBD1
V: TRBV7-2

CDR3: ASGLGQGAGISSYNEQF
J: TRBJ2-1
D: TRBD1
V: TRBV12-5

CDR3: ASSFGTAEQY
J: TRBJ2-7
D: -
V: TRBV11-1

CDR3: AFGGHDYNEQF
J: TRBJ2-1
D: -
V: TRBV10-3

CDR3: ASSSMWGTGSFFVTEAF
J: TRBJ1-1
D: TRBD1
V: TRBV7-8

CDR3: ASSQDLGFQPQH
J: TRBJ1-5
D: -
V: TRBV4-1

CDR3: ASSLSFGANVLT
J: TRBJ2-6
D: -
V: TRBV7-8